The source of this TCR beta chain is a study of Graves' ophthalmopathy and Graves' hyperthyroidism. Broader study findings: In separating ophthalmopathy from stable hyperthyroidism, a 13-signature model achieved roughly 90% sensitivity and nearly 84% specificity.

Researchers classed hyperthyroidism as stable given no ophthalmopathy within 18 months of follow-up. Reliance was placed on clinical symptoms, serum thyroxine, TRAb, thyroid ultrasound and orbital computed tomography for diagnosis. From RNA, the CDR3 regions of TCR beta chains were amplified and sequenced. First-round RT-PCR used HTBI primers; second-round multiplex PCR followed. MiXCR, applied by TCRdb to the multiplex PCR reads, yields one record per CDR3 protein. The sample records approximately 410,000 distinct CDR3 sequences, approximately 15% being singletons. CDR3 length: 15 residues. Trimming shortened V by 2 bases and J by 8 bases, and 18 bases separated the two germline ends. Germline V gives CDR1 LGHNA, CDR2 YNFKEQ. In this sample, this clonotype turned up many times. Its matching antigen is unknown.

This receptor was obtained from a young woman with stable Graves' hyperthyroidism. Sample: peripheral blood. The chain links TRBV4-2 to TRBJ1-1; perhaps TRBD1 as D (5 bases). CDR3 nucleotides: TGTGCCAGCAGCCAAAAGGCCCAGGGCCGTCAGGAAGCTTTCTTT. Its protein product is CASSQKAQGRQEAFF.